The sequence of this T cell receptor beta chain was determined in a study of neoadjuvant nivolumab and ipilimumab in lung cancer. On the study more broadly: The combination arm added day-1 ipilimumab 1 mg/kg to nivolumab 3 mg/kg on days 1, 15, 29.

Method: immunoSEQ multiplex PCR; TCRdb's copy keeps in-frame clones and lacks some. The sample has approximately 40,000 clones; 89% are singletons. Comment on this clone: Its antigen is undetermined.

Study-level findings and limits: TCR clonality did not significantly correlate with pathologic tumor regression. TCR receptors were sequenced in few samples.

This clonotype was obtained from an adult with non-small cell lung cancer. The input for sequencing was peripheral blood, taken before neoadjuvant nivolumab, alone or with ipilimumab.

CDR3 amino acids: CASRLEGETQYF. The DNA for the CDR3 is TGTGCCAGCAGACTCGAGGGGGAGACCCAGTACTTC. The chain recombines TRBV7-6 with TRBJ2-5, with D perhaps matching TRBD1 or TRBD2 (5 bases each). The germline V gene encodes CDR1 SGHVS and CDR2 FNYEAQ. V was clipped by 6 bases and J by 5 bases, with 10 bases between them. This CDR3 is 12 amino acids long.